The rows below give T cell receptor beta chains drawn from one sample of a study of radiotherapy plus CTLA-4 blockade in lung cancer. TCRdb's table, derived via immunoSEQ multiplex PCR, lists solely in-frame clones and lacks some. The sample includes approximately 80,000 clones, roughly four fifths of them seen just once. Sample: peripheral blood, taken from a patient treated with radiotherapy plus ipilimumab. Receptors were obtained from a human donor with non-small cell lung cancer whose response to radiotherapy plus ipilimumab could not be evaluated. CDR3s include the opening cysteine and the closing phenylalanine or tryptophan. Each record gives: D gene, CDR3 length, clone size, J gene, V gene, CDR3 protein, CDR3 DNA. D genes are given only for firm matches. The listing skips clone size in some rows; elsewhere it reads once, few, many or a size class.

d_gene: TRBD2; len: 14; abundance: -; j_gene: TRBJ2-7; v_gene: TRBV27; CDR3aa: CASSLSSGTYEQYF; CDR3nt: TGTGCCAGCAGTTTATCCAGCGGGACCTACGAGCAGTACTTC
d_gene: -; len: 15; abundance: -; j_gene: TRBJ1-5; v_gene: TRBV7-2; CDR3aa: CASSLQTGGGQPQHF; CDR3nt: TGTGCCAGCAGCTTACAGACCGGAGGCGGTCAGCCCCAGCATTTT
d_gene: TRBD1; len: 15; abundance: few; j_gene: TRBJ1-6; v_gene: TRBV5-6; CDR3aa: CASSLGDRVNSPLHF; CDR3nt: TGTGCCAGCAGCTTGGGGGACAGGGTCAATTCACCCCTCCACTTT
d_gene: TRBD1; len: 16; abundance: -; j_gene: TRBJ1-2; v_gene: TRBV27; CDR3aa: CASSPSTGEVFYGYTF; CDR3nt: TGTGCCAGCAGTCCCTCGACAGGGGAGGTTTTCTATGGCTACACCTTC
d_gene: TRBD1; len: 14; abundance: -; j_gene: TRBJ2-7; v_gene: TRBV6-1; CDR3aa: CASSEGQGIGEQYF; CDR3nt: TGTGCCAGCAGTGAAGGACAGGGGATAGGGGAGCAGTACTTC
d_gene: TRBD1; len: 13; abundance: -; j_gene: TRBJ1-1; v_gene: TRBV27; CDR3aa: CASIDRGSTEAFF; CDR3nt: TGTGCCAGCATCGACAGGGGGAGCACTGAAGCTTTCTTT
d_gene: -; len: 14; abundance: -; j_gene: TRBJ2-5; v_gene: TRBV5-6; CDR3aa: CASSLDRDWGAQYF; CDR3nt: TGTGCCAGCAGCTTGGATCGGGACTGGGGGGCCCAGTACTTC
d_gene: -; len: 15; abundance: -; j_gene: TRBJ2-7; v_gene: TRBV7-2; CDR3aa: CASSLSGVGSYEQYF; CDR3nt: TGTGCCAGCAGCTTATCCGGGGTTGGCTCCTACGAGCAGTACTTC
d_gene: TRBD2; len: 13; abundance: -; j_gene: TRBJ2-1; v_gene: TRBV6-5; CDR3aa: CASSLTSANEQFF; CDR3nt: TGTGCCAGCAGTTTAACTAGCGCCAATGAGCAGTTCTTC
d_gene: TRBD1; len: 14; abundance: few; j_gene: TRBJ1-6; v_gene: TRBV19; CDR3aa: CASTRDRVSSPLHF; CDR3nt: TGTGCCAGTACCAGGGACAGGGTTAGTTCACCCCTCCACTTT
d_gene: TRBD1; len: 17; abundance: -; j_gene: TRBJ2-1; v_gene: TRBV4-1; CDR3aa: CASSLWTGPSSYNEQFF; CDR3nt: TGCGCCAGCAGCCTTTGGACAGGACCGAGCTCCTACAATGAGCAGTTCTTC
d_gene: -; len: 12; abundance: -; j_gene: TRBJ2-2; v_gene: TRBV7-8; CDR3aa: CAGSRRTGELFF; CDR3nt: TGTGCCGGTTCTAGACGGACCGGGGAGCTGTTTTTT
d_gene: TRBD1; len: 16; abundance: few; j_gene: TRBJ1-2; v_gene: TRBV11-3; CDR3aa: CASSLRSGGDIYGYTF; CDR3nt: TGTGCCAGCAGCTTAAGGTCAGGGGGCGATATCTATGGCTACACCTTC